This T cell receptor (beta chain) was found in a study of blood T cell repertoires in COVID-19. Overall study: Samples of COVID-19 (acute and convalescent) were obtained from the United States, Italy and Spain.

Germline V gene sequence: CDR1 KGHDR, CDR2 SFDVKD. The CDR3 has 17 amino acids. J lost 6 bases, V lost 4 bases, and 11 bases had no gene match. Profiled with immunoSEQ multiplex PCR; TCRdb holds only in-frame clones, not every one. The sample has over 80,000 clones, 60% to 85% seen once. The sample comprised peripheral blood. This clonotype was obtained from a woman older than 75 with active or convalescent COVID-19. The chain is built from TRBV24-1 and TRBJ1-5; 10 positions agree with TRBD1. CDR3 residues: CATSDPDRGLISQPQHF. The CDR3 coding sequence is TGTGCCACCAGTGACCCCGACAGGGGGCTAATATCTCAGCCCCAGCATTTT.